This is a list of T cell receptor beta chains from one sample in a study of immune evolution from preneoplasia to lung adenocarcinoma. Some clones are missing from TCRdb's copy, which holds only in-frame ones; the method was immunoSEQ multiplex PCR. The table lists about 5,500 clones, 83% of them singletons. Specimen: FFPE adjacent normal lung tissue. The receptors were sampled from a person aged 70 to 80 with lung adenocarcinoma. Both conserved end residues are part of each CDR3. A D gene is named only where the DNA matches it firmly. Clone size is shown for a subset of rows, as once, few, many or a class of expanded clone.

>once|NA|TRBJ1-6|TRBV28
CASSSYRAWDSPLHF
TGTGCCAGCAGTTCCTACAGGGCGTGGGATTCACCCCTCCACTTT
>NA|NA|TRBJ1-6|TRBV11-3
CASSLAGQTSSPLHF
TGTGCCAGCAGCTTAGCTGGCCAGACCAGTTCACCCCTCCACTTT
>NA|TRBD2|TRBJ2-3|TRBV19
CASSDQGTGLAGSTDTQYF
TGTGCCAGTAGTGACCAAGGAACGGGACTAGCGGGATCCACAGATACGCAGTATTTT
>NA|NA|TRBJ2-7|TRBV5-1
CASSLAAGTYEQYF
TGCGCCAGCAGCTTGGCCGCGGGGACCTACGAGCAGTACTTC
>NA|NA|TRBJ1-6|TRBV19
CASRGAIPVIHF
TGTGCCAGTAGAGGTGCCATTCCAGTCATCCACTTT
>NA|NA|TRBJ2-7|TRBV19
CASSIGGPLQGLYEQYF
TGTGCCAGTAGTATCGGTGGGCCCCTCCAGGGACTCTACGAGCAGTACTTC
>NA|TRBD1|TRBJ2-7|TRBV28
CASSTTGGASNEQYF
TGTGCCAGCAGCACGACAGGGGGCGCTTCCAACGAGCAGTACTTC
>once|NA|TRBJ1-4|TRBV9
CASSVEGTGNEKLFF
TGTGCCAGCAGCGTAGAGGGGACCGGTAATGAAAAACTGTTTTTT
>few|TRBD1|TRBJ1-3|TRBV15
CATSSPTGRGNTIYF
TGTGCCACCAGCAGCCCGACAGGGAGGGGAAACACCATATATTTT
>NA|NA|TRBJ2-1|TRBV6-6
CASSPDGSYNEQFF
TGTGCCAGCAGCCCCGATGGCTCCTACAATGAGCAGTTCTTC
>NA|NA|TRBJ2-1|TRBV30
CAWNPLRKTYNEQFF
TGTGCCTGGAATCCGCTACGTAAAACCTACAATGAGCAGTTCTTC
>NA|NA|TRBJ1-1|TRBV6-1
CASSAEGYRGGFF
TGTGCCAGCAGTGCTGAAGGGTATAGGGGGGGGTTCTTT
>NA|NA|TRBJ2-1|TRBV9
CASAGWGEQFF
TGTGCCAGCGCAGGTTGGGGTGAGCAGTTCTTC
>NA|NA|TRBJ2-1|TRBV5-4
CASSLAGIHNEQFF
TGTGCCAGCAGCTTGGCCGGGATCCACAATGAGCAGTTCTTC
>NA|NA|TRBJ2-2|TRBV9
CASSPRGGQRNTGELFF
TGTGCCAGCAGCCCGAGGGGGGGACAGAGGAACACCGGGGAGCTGTTTTTT
>NA|NA|TRBJ2-5|TRBV28
CASSLYRETQYF
TGTGCCAGCAGTTTATACAGGGAGACCCAGTACTTC
>NA|NA|TRBJ1-5|TRBV5-5
CASSRRDTNQPQHF
TGTGCCAGCAGCCGCCGGGACACCAATCAGCCCCAGCATTTT
>NA|NA|TRBJ1-2|TRBV19
CASRENRDGYTF
TGTGCCAGTAGAGAAAACAGGGATGGCTACACCTTC
>NA|TRBD1|TRBJ2-5|TRBV30
CAWKTGGSRETQYF
TGTGCCTGGAAAACAGGGGGCTCGCGAGAGACCCAGTACTTC
>NA|NA|TRBJ2-2|TRBV11-2
CASSLVLGGTGELFF
TGTGCCAGCAGCTTAGTTCTAGGGGGGACCGGGGAGCTGTTTTTT
>NA|NA|TRBJ1-4|TRBV5-4
CASSSGIGTNEKLFF
TGTGCCAGCAGCTCAGGGATCGGAACTAATGAAAAACTGTTTTTT
>NA|NA|TRBJ2-5|TRBV7-2
CASSLGAYQETQYF
TGTGCCAGCAGCTTAGGGGCTTACCAGGAGACCCAGTACTTC
>NA|NA|TRBJ2-4|TRBV29-1
CSAGTNGNIQYF
TGCAGCGCCGGGACCAACGGAAACATTCAGTACTTC
>NA|NA|TRBJ1-4|TRBV2
CASQGGEVTNEKLFF
TGTGCCAGCCAAGGGGGGGAAGTGACTAATGAAAAACTGTTTTTT
>few|TRBD1|TRBJ2-7|TRBV11-2
CASSRQGHEQYF
TGTGCCAGCAGCCGACAGGGCCACGAGCAGTACTTC
>once|NA|TRBJ1-4|TRBV29-1
CSVEIPKGEKLFF
TGCAGCGTTGAAATCCCTAAGGGGGAAAAACTGTTTTTT
>NA|NA|TRBJ2-2|TRBV29-1
CSVGQVDGRTGELFF
TGCAGCGTTGGACAAGTCGATGGGAGGACCGGGGAGCTGTTTTTT
>few|NA|TRBJ1-2|TRBV10-3
CAISESGALGNYGYTF
TGTGCCATCAGTGAGTCTGGGGCCTTAGGGAACTATGGCTACACCTTC
>once|NA|TRBJ1-2|TRBV5-1
CASSLGTEGRRLYGYTF
TGCGCCAGTAGCTTAGGAACAGAGGGTAGGAGACTCTATGGCTACACCTTC
>NA|TRBD1|TRBJ1-6|TRBV5-1
CASRHGQGAWGNSPLHF
TGCGCCAGCAGACACGGACAGGGGGCATGGGGGAATTCACCCCTCCACTTT
>NA|NA|TRBJ1-5|TRBV30
CAWSAPGRWNNQPQHF
TGTGCCTGGAGTGCCCCCGGGCGGTGGAACAATCAGCCCCAGCATTTT
>NA|TRBD1|TRBJ1-3|TRBV11-2
CASSFHRGVGNTIYF
TGTGCCAGCAGCTTTCACAGGGGTGTTGGAAACACCATATATTTT
>few|NA|TRBJ2-2|TRBV4-2
CASSQDNPGTGELFF
TGTGCCAGCAGCCAAGATAACCCGGGCACCGGGGAGCTGTTTTTT
>NA|NA|TRBJ2-3|TRBV9
CASSVRQETSTDTQYF
TGTGCCAGCAGCGTACGACAGGAGACTAGCACAGATACGCAGTATTTT
>NA|NA|TRBJ1-5|TRBV28
CASSPPRGPQHF
TGTGCCAGTAGTCCCCCCCGGGGGCCCCAGCATTTT
>NA|TRBD1|TRBJ1-2|TRBV18
CASSPTQGDYGYTF
TGTGCCAGCTCACCAACACAGGGGGACTATGGCTACACCTTC
>NA|NA|TRBJ1-2|TRBV28
CASSFGGSGYGYTF
TGTGCCAGCAGTTTCGGGGGGAGTGGCTATGGCTACACCTTC